Here is one T cell receptor beta chain with its context. This record belongs to a study of blood T cell repertoires in COVID-19. The overall study: COVID-19 samples collected from the United States, Italy and Spain covered acute and convalescent phases. The analysed material was cDNA or gDNA that came from T cells, B-cell-depleted T cells, or PBMCs.

Per the study methods: Cell counts per sample came from amplifying reference gene primers. Clones were sequenced by immunoSEQ multiplex PCR, and TCRdb holds only the in-frame ones, with some missing. Clone size and the V and J calls come from that table; the DNA yielded D and trimming. The sample has approximately 97,000 clones, roughly 88% seen once. Looked up from germline, CDR1 is SGHRS and CDR2 is YFSETQ. V was cut by 5 bases and J by 5 bases, with 11 bases left in between. The CDR3 is 13 residues long. Followed longitudinally, the Seattle patients had been enrolled during active infection. The sequence was obtained from a man aged 45-65 years with COVID-19, enrolled during active disease. This rearrangement joins TRBV5-1 to TRBJ2-1, with D maybe TRBD2 (7 bases). Sequenced sample: peripheral blood. CDR3 DNA sequence: TGCGCCAGCAGAGGCGGGGGCGACAATGAGCAGTTCTTC. It yields the protein CASRGGGDNEQFF.